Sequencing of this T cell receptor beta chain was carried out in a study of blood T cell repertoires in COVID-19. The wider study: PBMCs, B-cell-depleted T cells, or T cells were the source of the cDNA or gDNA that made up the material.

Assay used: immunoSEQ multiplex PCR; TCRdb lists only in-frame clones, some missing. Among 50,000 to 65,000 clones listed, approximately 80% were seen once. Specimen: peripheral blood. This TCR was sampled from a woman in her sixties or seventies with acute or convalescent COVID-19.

CDR3 residues: CASSLVAGAYEQYF. The CDR3, as DNA: TGTGCCAGCAGCTTGGTAGCGGGGGCCTACGAGCAGTACTTC. The V gene is TRBV5-5, the J gene TRBJ2-7; 9 bases map to TRBD2. This CDR3 is built from 14 residues. Trimming took 0 bases from V and 2 from J; bases not matched to a gene: 0. Germline assignment: CDR1 SGHKS and CDR2 YYEKEE (reference sequence).